This TCR beta chain stems from a study of human T cells and chemical hapten exposure. Study overall: The study patch tested 0.01% DPC on the upper back and read results at 6 days.

This clonotype was seen many times. V gave up 4 bases and J gave up 8 bases, with 11 bases separating them. Germline CDR1 is KGHSY and CDR2 is FQNENV. The CDR3 is made up of 13 amino acids. Specified time point: pre-sensitization, week 0. Indicated treatment: therapeutic diphenylcyclopropenone sensitization with weekly scalp DPC. TCRdb fed the RACE reads into MiXCR, producing one record per CDR3 protein. The profile shows about 98,000 distinct CDR3 sequences, under 14% of them singletons. This sequence was found in a woman aged 60-75 years with alopecia areata. Some clones in this sample may be carry-over from other donors' samples. The genes are TRBV16 and TRBJ1-4; no firm D call. The source material was whole blood, sampled in connection with sensitization to the hapten diphenylcyclopropenone (DPC). The CDR3 reads CASSLSPSEKLFF. Here the CDR3 DNA reads TGTGCCAGCAGCCTATCCCCGTCCGAAAAACTGTTTTTT.